This is a list of T cell receptor beta chains from one sample in a study of cytotoxic CD8 clonotypes in ibrutinib-treated CLL. Method: immunoSEQ multiplex PCR; TCRdb's copy keeps in-frame clones and lacks some. Of about 140,000 clones in the sample, 65% to 85% were seen once. The material was PBMCs, obtained after 36 months of ibrutinib treatment. The receptors were gathered from a human donor with chronic lymphocytic leukemia. Both conserved end residues are part of each CDR3. Each record gives: clone size, V gene, J gene, D gene, CDR3 DNA, CDR3 protein. D genes are given only for firm matches. Rows may omit the clone size; those that give it use once, few, many or a size class.

clone_size: .; v_call: TRBV19; j_call: TRBJ2-5; d_call: .; cdr3_nt: TGTGCCAGTAGTATTGTGGGGAGTCAAGAGACCCAGTACTTC; cdr3_aa: CASSIVGSQETQYF
clone_size: .; v_call: TRBV7-9; j_call: TRBJ2-5; d_call: TRBD1; cdr3_nt: TGTGCCAGCAGCTTAAGGGACAGGGGAGAGACCCAGTACTTC; cdr3_aa: CASSLRDRGETQYF
clone_size: .; v_call: TRBV2; j_call: TRBJ1-4; d_call: TRBD1; cdr3_nt: TGTGCCAGCAGCGCACGGACAGGGCTTAATGAAAAACTGTTTTTT; cdr3_aa: CASSARTGLNEKLFF
clone_size: few; v_call: TRBV5-1; j_call: TRBJ1-5; d_call: .; cdr3_nt: TGCGCCAGCAGCTGGGGTCAGCCCCAGCATTTT; cdr3_aa: CASSWGQPQHF
clone_size: .; v_call: TRBV28; j_call: TRBJ1-1; d_call: .; cdr3_nt: TGTGCCAGCAGTCCCCCTTTTCGGGTGCGGAACACTGAAGCTTTCTTT; cdr3_aa: CASSPPFRVRNTEAFF
clone_size: once; v_call: TRBV19; j_call: TRBJ1-2; d_call: TRBD1; cdr3_nt: TGTGCCAGTAGCAGACAGGGGCCCTATGGCTACACCTTC; cdr3_aa: CASSRQGPYGYTF
clone_size: .; v_call: TRBV4-1; j_call: TRBJ1-5; d_call: TRBD1; cdr3_nt: TGCGCCAGCAGCCAAGTAGGCGGACAGGGTGGTCAGCCCCAGCATTTT; cdr3_aa: CASSQVGGQGGQPQHF
clone_size: .; v_call: TRBV5-1; j_call: TRBJ1-3; d_call: .; cdr3_nt: TGCGCCAGCAGCCAAAGTGGACGGACCTCTGGAAACACCATATATTTT; cdr3_aa: CASSQSGRTSGNTIYF
clone_size: .; v_call: TRBV30; j_call: TRBJ1-5; d_call: .; cdr3_nt: TGTGCCTGGAGAACCGGGGGGTATAGCAATCAGCCCCAGCATTTT; cdr3_aa: CAWRTGGYSNQPQHF
clone_size: .; v_call: TRBV6-5; j_call: TRBJ2-7; d_call: .; cdr3_nt: TGTGCCACCGGATCGAAGCGGTGGTACGAGCAGTACTTC; cdr3_aa: CATGSKRWYEQYF
clone_size: .; v_call: TRBV5-6; j_call: TRBJ2-3; d_call: TRBD1; cdr3_nt: TGTGCCAGCAGCTTAGGCCTGGGACAGGGGACAGATACGCAGTATTTT; cdr3_aa: CASSLGLGQGTDTQYF
clone_size: .; v_call: TRBV27; j_call: TRBJ1-1; d_call: .; cdr3_nt: TGTGCCAGCAGTGACAGGTACACTGAAGCTTTCTTT; cdr3_aa: CASSDRYTEAFF
clone_size: many; v_call: TRBV9; j_call: TRBJ2-5; d_call: TRBD2; cdr3_nt: TGTGCCAGCAGCGTCGATAGCGGGAGAGGAGAGACCCAGTACTTC; cdr3_aa: CASSVDSGRGETQYF
clone_size: .; v_call: TRBV7-8; j_call: TRBJ2-6; d_call: TRBD1; cdr3_nt: TGTGCCAGCAGCTTAATTTATCGACAGGGGTTCTCTGGGGCCAACGTCCTGACTTTC; cdr3_aa: CASSLIYRQGFSGANVLTF
clone_size: .; v_call: TRBV5-1; j_call: TRBJ2-2; d_call: .; cdr3_nt: TGCGCCAGCAGCTTGTACCCCCTTCGCGCGAACACCGGGGAGCTGTTTTTT; cdr3_aa: CASSLYPLRANTGELFF
clone_size: .; v_call: TRBV5-1; j_call: TRBJ2-1; d_call: TRBD2; cdr3_nt: TGCGCCAGCAGCCAATGGACTAGCGGGAAAGATGAGCAGTTCTTC; cdr3_aa: CASSQWTSGKDEQFF
clone_size: few; v_call: TRBV7-9; j_call: TRBJ2-7; d_call: .; cdr3_nt: TGTGCCAGCAGCCATCCGACGGCCGGCGAGTCCTACGAGCAGTACTTC; cdr3_aa: CASSHPTAGESYEQYF
clone_size: .; v_call: TRBV5-1; j_call: TRBJ1-1; d_call: .; cdr3_nt: TGCGCCAGCAGCTTGAGTTCAATGAACACTGAAGCTTTCTTT; cdr3_aa: CASSLSSMNTEAFF
clone_size: .; v_call: TRBV7-8; j_call: TRBJ1-1; d_call: .; cdr3_nt: TGTGCCAGCAGCTTATTAGGTGTCTTAGAGAACACTGAAGCTTTCTTT; cdr3_aa: CASSLLGVLENTEAFF
clone_size: once; v_call: TRBV6-5; j_call: TRBJ1-4; d_call: .; cdr3_nt: TGTGCCAGCAGTTACGGGGGCGCGGCTAATGAAAAACTGTTTTTT; cdr3_aa: CASSYGGAANEKLFF
clone_size: .; v_call: TRBV30; j_call: TRBJ1-6; d_call: .; cdr3_nt: TGTGCCTGGAGTTACGGACCTGGGACACCCCTCCACTTT; cdr3_aa: CAWSYGPGTPLHF
clone_size: .; v_call: TRBV6-6; j_call: TRBJ2-5; d_call: .; cdr3_nt: TGTGCCAGCAGTGAGGGGGGCGAGACCCAGTACTTC; cdr3_aa: CASSEGGETQYF
clone_size: .; v_call: TRBV5-4; j_call: TRBJ2-3; d_call: TRBD1; cdr3_nt: TGTGCCAGCAGTATCCGGGACAGGGGCCGGGTTGATACGCAGTATTTT; cdr3_aa: CASSIRDRGRVDTQYF
clone_size: .; v_call: TRBV2; j_call: TRBJ2-3; d_call: .; cdr3_nt: TGTGCCAGCAGTGCAGGGTGGGGAACAGATACGCAGTATTTT; cdr3_aa: CASSAGWGTDTQYF
clone_size: .; v_call: TRBV29-1; j_call: TRBJ2-7; d_call: .; cdr3_nt: TGCAGCGTTGTAGACACTATCTCCTACGAGCAGTACTTC; cdr3_aa: CSVVDTISYEQYF
clone_size: few; v_call: TRBV11-2; j_call: TRBJ2-5; d_call: .; cdr3_nt: TGTGCCAGCAGCCCCGCGGGGACCGCCGAGGCCCAGTACTTC; cdr3_aa: CASSPAGTAEAQYF
clone_size: .; v_call: TRBV18; j_call: TRBJ1-2; d_call: .; cdr3_nt: TGTGCCAGCTCACCCATTGCTAACTATGGCTACACCTTC; cdr3_aa: CASSPIANYGYTF
clone_size: .; v_call: TRBV30; j_call: TRBJ1-1; d_call: TRBD1; cdr3_nt: TGTGCCTGGACTGCCGGGACAGGGAACACTGAAGCTTTCTTT; cdr3_aa: CAWTAGTGNTEAFF
clone_size: .; v_call: TRBV6-1; j_call: TRBJ2-5; d_call: .; cdr3_nt: TGTGCCAGCAGTGAAATGAGTGGCGAGACCCAGTACTTC; cdr3_aa: CASSEMSGETQYF
clone_size: .; v_call: TRBV29-1; j_call: TRBJ1-5; d_call: .; cdr3_nt: TGCAGCGTTGAAGTGGGATTCAATCAGCCCCAGCATTTT; cdr3_aa: CSVEVGFNQPQHF
clone_size: .; v_call: TRBV5-8; j_call: TRBJ1-1; d_call: TRBD1; cdr3_nt: TGTGCCAGCAGCTTGGGTGACAGGGAAATTCTTGAAGCTTTCTTT; cdr3_aa: CASSLGDREILEAFF
clone_size: .; v_call: TRBV6-5; j_call: TRBJ1-4; d_call: .; cdr3_nt: TGTGCCAGCAGCCTGATCCCTCATGAAAAACTGTTTTTT; cdr3_aa: CASSLIPHEKLFF
clone_size: .; v_call: TRBV30; j_call: TRBJ2-3; d_call: TRBD2; cdr3_nt: TGTGCGGCGGGAGTAGCAATAGATACGCAGTATTTT; cdr3_aa: CAAGVAIDTQYF
clone_size: once; v_call: TRBV19; j_call: TRBJ2-6; d_call: TRBD1; cdr3_nt: TGTGCCAGTAGTAAGACAGGGAATGGGGCCAACGTCCTGACTTTC; cdr3_aa: CASSKTGNGANVLTF
clone_size: .; v_call: TRBV6-5; j_call: TRBJ1-1; d_call: TRBD1; cdr3_nt: TGTGCCAGCAAACCGACAGGGACCTACACTGAAGCTTTCTTT; cdr3_aa: CASKPTGTYTEAFF
clone_size: .; v_call: TRBV5-1; j_call: TRBJ2-1; d_call: .; cdr3_nt: TGCGCCAGCAGCTTGGAAGACCTTAGACGTTTACGGGACACGGGATACAATGAGCAGTTCTTC; cdr3_aa: CASSLEDLRRLRDTGYNEQFF
clone_size: few; v_call: TRBV5-1; j_call: TRBJ2-1; d_call: .; cdr3_nt: TGCGCCAGCAGCTTTCACAATGAGCAGTTCTTC; cdr3_aa: CASSFHNEQFF
clone_size: .; v_call: TRBV18; j_call: TRBJ1-1; d_call: TRBD1; cdr3_nt: TGTGCCAGCTCACCTGGGACAGACCTTGAAGCTTTCTTT; cdr3_aa: CASSPGTDLEAFF
clone_size: .; v_call: TRBV10-3; j_call: TRBJ2-7; d_call: .; cdr3_nt: TGTGCCATCAGTGGATCCTACGAGCAGTACTTC; cdr3_aa: CAISGSYEQYF
clone_size: .; v_call: TRBV5-1; j_call: TRBJ2-7; d_call: .; cdr3_nt: TGCGCCAGCAGCTTGGGACAGCCCAGCTCCTACGAGCAGTACTTC; cdr3_aa: CASSLGQPSSYEQYF
clone_size: few; v_call: TRBV14; j_call: TRBJ1-2; d_call: .; cdr3_nt: TGTGCCAGCAGCCAAGGCAGGTACTATGGCTACACCTTC; cdr3_aa: CASSQGRYYGYTF
clone_size: .; v_call: TRBV30; j_call: TRBJ1-1; d_call: .; cdr3_nt: TGTGCCTGGACTGGGCAGCCGAACACTGAAGCTTTCTTT; cdr3_aa: CAWTGQPNTEAFF
clone_size: .; v_call: TRBV28; j_call: TRBJ2-7; d_call: .; cdr3_nt: TGTGCCAGCAGTCGTAATCTTGGGGCCTACGAGCAGTACTTC; cdr3_aa: CASSRNLGAYEQYF